This T cell receptor beta chain was obtained from a study of T cell repertoires in cytomegalovirus infection. The CDR3 totals 15 residues. Germline assignment: CDR1 SGHTA and CDR2 FQGNSA. The V gene lost 2 bases and the J gene lost 7 bases, with 12 bases spanning the gap. TCRdb redid the calling of the reads with MiXCR, one entry per CDR3 protein. The sample holds under 850,000 distinct CDR3 sequences, around 31% seen once. In this sample, this clonotype turned up many times. Antigen unknown. This receptor was taken from a human donor in good health (CMV status not recorded). Some clones in this sample may be carry-over from other donors' samples. The specimen comprised cultured PBMCs, sampled from culture after CMV antigen stimulation. The rearrangement uses TRBV7-2 and TRBJ1-6; D call uncertain. Written as DNA, the CDR3 is TGTGCCAGCAGCTTATACACGGGTCCCAATTCACCCCTCCACTTT. The encoded protein is CASSLYTGPNSPLHF.